What follows is one TCR beta chain and its context. TCRdb keeps only in-frame clones here, not all; method: immunoSEQ multiplex PCR. The profile shows 200,000 to 250,000 clones, approximately 83% of them singletons. The sample originates from a study of blood T cell repertoires in COVID-19. This CDR3 contains 15 residues. Germline values: CDR1 SGHAT, CDR2 FQNNGV. V lost 2 bases, J lost 2 bases, and 13 bases lay in between. The sequence was obtained from a man older than 75 with acute or convalescent COVID-19. Sequencing was performed on peripheral blood. The chain joins TRBV11-2 to TRBJ2-7; tentatively, D is TRBD2 (6 bases). The CDR3 spells CASSLTGLTAYEQYF. For the CDR3, the DNA is TGTGCCAGCAGCTTAACGGGACTCACAGCCTACGAGCAGTACTTC.